This TCR beta chain appears in the sequencing data of a study of regulatory T cells in long-lasting Graves disease. The study's findings and limits: Patients with persistent disease showed a bias toward TRBV28, TRBJ1-2 and TRBJ2-5.

Through Arm-PCR of CDR3 regions and iRepertoire HTBI primers, TCR beta libraries were built. Each CDR3 protein gets one entry after TCRdb re-called the multiplex PCR reads with MiXCR. Of under 400,000 distinct CDR3 sequences listed, around 17% are singletons. Worth noting for this clonotype: The antigen is unknown. Relative to the germline gene, one junction end is altered; a read error may explain this.

Germline V lookup: CDR1 SGHKS, CDR2 YYEKEE (reference sequence). The CDR3 spans 14 residues. Indicated time point: newly diagnosed GD, antithyroid drugs for less than 3 months. TCR sequences were obtained from RNA taken from PBMCs. The same sample was also studied in work on T cells in Graves' hyperthyroidism and ophthalmopathy. From that report: Model-based prediction identified ophthalmopathy a median around 6.5 months prior to its onset.

The starting material was peripheral blood mononuclear cells (PBMCs), obtained at new diagnosis, from a patient treated with antithyroid drugs. The clonotype originates from a man aged 35-49 years with Graves disease. This chain uses TRBV5-5 with TRBJ2-2; D gene unclear. The CDR3: CTSSFSANTGELFF. The CDR3 coding sequence is TGTACCAGCAGCTTTTCCGCGAACACCGGGGAGCTGTTTTTT.